This T cell receptor (beta chain) comes out of a study of blood T cell repertoires in COVID-19. Study summary: Specimens from acute and convalescent COVID-19 originated in the United States, Italy and Spain. Sample material is recorded as cDNA or gDNA derived from T cells, B-cell-depleted T cells, or PBMCs.

As handled by the study authors: Estimated nucleated cell counts came from reference gene primer amplification. Clones were read by immunoSEQ multiplex PCR, and TCRdb kept only the in-frame ones, dropping some. V and J calls and clone size are given by that table; D and trimming were obtained from the DNA. Among approximately 91,000 clones listed, 76% were seen once. Germline CDR1 is SEHNR and CDR2 is FQNEAQ (reference sequence). The J segment lost 5 bases and the V segment lost 0 bases, leaving 5 bases of the junction unmatched. This CDR3 spans 16 amino acids. Sequencing was done on a sample of peripheral blood. J is TRBJ2-3 and V is TRBV7-9, with TRBD2 identical over 10 bases. This TCR was sampled from a man between 70 and 80 years old with acute or convalescent COVID-19. CDR3 in DNA: TGTGCCAGCAGCTTAGCGCTAGCGGGAGCGGGAGATACGCAGTATTTT. Translation gives CASSLALAGAGDTQYF.